This note documents a single T cell receptor beta chain sequence. CDR1 and CDR2 from the germline V gene are SGHTS and YDEGEE. The CDR3 has 12 amino acids. V lost 4 bases to trimming and J lost 8 bases, with 12 bases between them. The data are from a study of cytomegalovirus exposure and HLA in healthy donors. In the PCR, 60 Vbeta and 13 Jbeta primers were used. The table came from immunoSEQ multiplex PCR; TCRdb's copy has only in-frame clones and leaves some out. Counted here are fewer than 100,000 clones, more than 70% occurring once; the ten biggest clones make up roughly 3.8%. Sequencing was done on a sample of PBMCs. The V call is TRBV5-8, the J call TRBJ1-2, with TRBD1 as a possible D gene (5 bases). The sequence derives from a woman in her thirties or forties in good health and CMV-seronegative. The CDR3 region is CASSPRDCGYTF. The DNA for the CDR3 is TGTGCCAGCAGCCCCCGGGACTGCGGCTACACCTTC.